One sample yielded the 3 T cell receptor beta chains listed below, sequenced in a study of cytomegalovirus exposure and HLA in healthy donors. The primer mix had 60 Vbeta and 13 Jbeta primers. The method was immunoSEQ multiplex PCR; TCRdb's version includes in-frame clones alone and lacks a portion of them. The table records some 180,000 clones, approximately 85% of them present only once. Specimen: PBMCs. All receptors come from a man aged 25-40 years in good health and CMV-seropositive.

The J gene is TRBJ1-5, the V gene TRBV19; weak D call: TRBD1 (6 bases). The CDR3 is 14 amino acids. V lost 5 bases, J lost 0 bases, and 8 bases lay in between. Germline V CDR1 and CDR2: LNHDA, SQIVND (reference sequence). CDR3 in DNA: TGTGCCAGTAGTTACAGGGTTAGCAATCAGCCCCAGCATTTT. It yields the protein CASSYRVSNQPQHF.

The CDR3 loop reads CASRGTGASGEKLFF. As DNA, the CDR3 is TGTGCCAGCAGGGGGACAGGGGCGAGTGGAGAAAAACTGTTTTTT. This sequence joins TRBV6-5 and TRBJ1-4, with 10 bases identical to TRBD1. The CDR3 spans 15 residues. Germline V gene sequence: CDR1 MNHEY, CDR2 SVGAGI. Germline trimming cut 6 bases from V and 8 bases from J; bases unmatched to any gene: 9.

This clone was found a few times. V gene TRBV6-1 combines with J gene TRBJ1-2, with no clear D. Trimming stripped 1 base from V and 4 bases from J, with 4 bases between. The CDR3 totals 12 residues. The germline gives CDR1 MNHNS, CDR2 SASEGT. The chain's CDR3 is CASSEGSYGYTF. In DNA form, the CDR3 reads TGTGCCAGCAGTGAAGGCAGCTATGGCTACACCTTC.